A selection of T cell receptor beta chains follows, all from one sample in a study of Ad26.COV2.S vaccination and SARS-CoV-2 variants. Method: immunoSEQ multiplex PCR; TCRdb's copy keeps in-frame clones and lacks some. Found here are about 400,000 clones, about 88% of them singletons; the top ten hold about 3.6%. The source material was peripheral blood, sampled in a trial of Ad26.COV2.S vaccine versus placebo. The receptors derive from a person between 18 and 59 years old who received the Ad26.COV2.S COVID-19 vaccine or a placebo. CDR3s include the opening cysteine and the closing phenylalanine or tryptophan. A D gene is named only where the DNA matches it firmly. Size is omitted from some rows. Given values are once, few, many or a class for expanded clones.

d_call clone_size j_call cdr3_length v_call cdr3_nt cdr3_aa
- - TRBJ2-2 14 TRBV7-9 TGTGCCAGCAGCGCCAGTAGAAACACCGGGGAGCTGTTTTTT CASSASRNTGELFF
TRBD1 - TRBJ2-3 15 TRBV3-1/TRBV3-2 TGTGCCAGCAGCCAAGGGGACAGGGGGGCAGATACGCAGTATTTT CASSQGDRGADTQYF
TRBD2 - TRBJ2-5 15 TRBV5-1 TGCGCCAGCAGCTTGGAGCGGGGGGGCAGGGAGACCCAGTACTTC CASSLERGGRETQYF
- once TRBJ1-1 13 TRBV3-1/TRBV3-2 TGTGCCAGCAGCCATTTGGGGACGGGAGAAGCTTTCTTT CASSHLGTGEAFF
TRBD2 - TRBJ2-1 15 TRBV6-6 TGTGCCAGCAGTTCCCCTAGCGGGGGGGCCGGTGAGCAGTTCTTC CASSSPSGGAGEQFF
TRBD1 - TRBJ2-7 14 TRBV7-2 TGTGCCAGCAGACGGACAGGGGATTTCTACGAGCAGTACTTC CASRRTGDFYEQYF
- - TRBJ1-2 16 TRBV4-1 TGCGCCAGCAGCCAAGGGGTGAAAGGCCCTCTCCGGGGCTACACCTTC CASSQGVKGPLRGYTF
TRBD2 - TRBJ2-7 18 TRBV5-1 TGCGCCAGCAGCTTGGGGGTAGCGGGGGGCCATTCCCCCTACGAGCAGTACTTC CASSLGVAGGHSPYEQYF
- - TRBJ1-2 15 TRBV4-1 TGCGCCAGCAGCCACTTTAGGGGAGGCGAGAATGGCTACACCTTC CASSHFRGGENGYTF
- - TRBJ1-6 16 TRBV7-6 TGTGCCAGCAGCCCTGCAGGGTATCTCTATAATTCACCCCTCCACTTT CASSPAGYLYNSPLHF
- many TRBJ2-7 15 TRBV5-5 TGTGCCAGCAGCTTGGGACAGGGAGGATCCTACGAGCAGTACTTC CASSLGQGGSYEQYF
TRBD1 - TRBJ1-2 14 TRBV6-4 TGTGCCAGCAGTCCTCAGGAGGGGGCCTATGGCTACACCTTC CASSPQEGAYGYTF
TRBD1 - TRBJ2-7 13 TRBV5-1 TGCGCCAGCAGCAGGACAGGGGTGTACGAGCAGTACTTC CASSRTGVYEQYF
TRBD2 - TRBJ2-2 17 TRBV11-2 TGTGCCAGCAAAACCTACCGTGGGACTACCAACACCGGGGAGCTGTTTTTT CASKTYRGTTNTGELFF
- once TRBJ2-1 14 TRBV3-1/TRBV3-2 TGTGCCAGCAGCCTAACCGGGAGAAACAATGAGCAGTTCTTC CASSLTGRNNEQFF
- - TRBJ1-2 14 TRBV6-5 TGTGCCAGCAGTAGGACGGGGCGAAGCGAGGGCTACACCTTC CASSRTGRSEGYTF
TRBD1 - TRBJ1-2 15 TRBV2 TGTGCCAGCAGTCGGGTTTCAGGGGGCGCCGGTGGCTACACCTTC CASSRVSGGAGGYTF
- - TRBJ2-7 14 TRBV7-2 TGTGCCACTAGCGCTTCGACGGGGCCCTACGAGCAGTACTTC CATSASTGPYEQYF
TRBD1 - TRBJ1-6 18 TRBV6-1 TGTGCCAGCAGTGAAGAGAACAGGGGGCGGAATAGTAGGTCACCCCTCCACTTT CASSEENRGRNSRSPLHF
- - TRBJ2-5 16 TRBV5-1 TGCGCCAGCAGCTTGAATCCTATAACGAGTGGAGAGACCCAGTACTTC CASSLNPITSGETQYF
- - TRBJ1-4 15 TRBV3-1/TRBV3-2 TGTGCCAGCAGCCGCTTCCCGGGAGAATCTCCCGGCCTGTTTTTT CASSRFPGESPGLFF
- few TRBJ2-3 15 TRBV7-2 TGTGCCAGCAGCTCAAACCCGGGGGGCACAGATACGCAGTATTTT CASSSNPGGTDTQYF
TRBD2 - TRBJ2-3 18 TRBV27 TGTGCCAGCAGTTACCTAGCCCCACTAGCGGGGGCCGAAGATACGCAGTATTTT CASSYLAPLAGAEDTQYF
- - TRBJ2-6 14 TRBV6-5 TGTGCCAGCTTACAGGGTGCTGGGGCCAACGTCCTGACTTTC CASLQGAGANVLTF
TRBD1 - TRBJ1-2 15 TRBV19 TGTGCCAGTAGTTTATACGGGACAGGGTCCTATGGCTACACCTTC CASSLYGTGSYGYTF
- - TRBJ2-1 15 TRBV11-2 TGTGCCAGCAGCTTCGGGACTTCCCCTCACAATGAGCAGTTCTTC CASSFGTSPHNEQFF
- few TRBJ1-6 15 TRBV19 TGTGCCAGTAGGGACAGTACCGGGTTACCCTCACCCCTCCACTTT CASRDSTGLPSPLHF
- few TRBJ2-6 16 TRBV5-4 TGTGCCAGCAGCTTGGCCCTCGGGGCTGGGGCCAACGTCCTGACTTTC CASSLALGAGANVLTF
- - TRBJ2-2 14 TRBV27 TGTGCCAGCAGTTTCTCTGGGAACACCGGGGAGCTGTTTTTT CASSFSGNTGELFF
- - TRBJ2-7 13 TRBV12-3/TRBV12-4 TGTGCCAGCAGTTTGGGCAAAACCTACGAGCAGTACTTC CASSLGKTYEQYF
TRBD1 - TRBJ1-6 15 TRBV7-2 TGTGCCAGCAGCTTTCCCGGGACAGGGAGTTCACCCCTCCACTTT CASSFPGTGSSPLHF
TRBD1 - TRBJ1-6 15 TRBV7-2 TGTGCCAGCAGCTTGGTGGGACAGGGCAATTCACCCCTCCACTTT CASSLVGQGNSPLHF
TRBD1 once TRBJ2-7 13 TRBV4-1 TGCGCCAGCAGCCCGGGACAGACCTACGAGCAGTACTTC CASSPGQTYEQYF
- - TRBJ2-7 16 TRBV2 TGTGCCAGCAGGGGTAAAGGAGGGTACCAGACGGGTGAGCAGTACTTC CASRGKGGYQTGEQYF
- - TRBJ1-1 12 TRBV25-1 TGTGCCAGCACCCAGGGTACCACTGAAGCTTTCTTT CASTQGTTEAFF
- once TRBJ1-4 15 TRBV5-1 TGCGCCAGCAGCTGGGGGTCTCCAACTAATGAAAAACTGTTTTTT CASSWGSPTNEKLFF
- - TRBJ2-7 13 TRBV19 TGTGCCAGTAGTATAGAGGGAGCCGGCGAGCAGTACTTC CASSIEGAGEQYF
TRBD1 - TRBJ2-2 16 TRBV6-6 TGTGCCAGCAGTTACTTCAACAGGGGAACGGCCGGGGAGCTGTTTTTT CASSYFNRGTAGELFF
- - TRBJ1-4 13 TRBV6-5 TGTGCCAGCGCCAGCCCCATGAGGGAAAAACTGTTTTTT CASASPMREKLFF
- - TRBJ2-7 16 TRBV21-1 TGTGCCAGCAGCAAGGGGGTCGGACAGGCCCCCCTCGAGCAGTACTTC CASSKGVGQAPLEQYF
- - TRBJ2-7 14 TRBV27 TGTGCCAGCAGTACCAGGGCATCCGCCTACGAGCAGTACTTC CASSTRASAYEQYF
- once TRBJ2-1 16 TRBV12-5 TGTGCTAGTGGTTTGGTACGAGACCAGGGGGGCAATGAGCAGTTCTTC CASGLVRDQGGNEQFF
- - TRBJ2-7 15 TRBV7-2 TGTGCCAGCAGCTCCCAACAGGGCATTGACTACGAGCAGTACTTC CASSSQQGIDYEQYF
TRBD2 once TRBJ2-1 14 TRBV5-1 TGCGCCAGCAGCCCCGGTAGCGGGGGGCCCGAGCAGTTCTTC CASSPGSGGPEQFF
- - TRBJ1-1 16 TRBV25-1 TGTGCCAGCAGTGAATCCCCTACAGGGCCGGAGAGAGAAGCTTTCTTT CASSESPTGPEREAFF
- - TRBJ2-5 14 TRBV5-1 TGCGCCAGCAGCTTGGAGACGGCCCATGGGGCCCAGTACTTC CASSLETAHGAQYF
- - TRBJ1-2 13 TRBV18 TGTGCCAGCTCACCAGCAGGGCACTATGGCTACACCTTC CASSPAGHYGYTF
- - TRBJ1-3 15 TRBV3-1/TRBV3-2 TGTGCCAGCAGCCTTGGAACAGGGTCTGGAAACACCATATATTTT CASSLGTGSGNTIYF
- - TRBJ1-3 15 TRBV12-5 TGTGCTAGTGGTTTGATAGGGGGAGCTGGAAACACCATATATTTT CASGLIGGAGNTIYF
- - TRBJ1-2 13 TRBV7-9 TGTGCCAGCAGCTCGGCAGGGCTCTATGGCTACACCTTC CASSSAGLYGYTF
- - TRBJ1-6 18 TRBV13 TGTGCCAGCTCTTTCCCCCGTATATCAGGCCGAAATAATTCACCCCTCCACTTT CASSFPRISGRNNSPLHF
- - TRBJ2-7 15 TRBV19 TGTGCCAGTAGTATAGGCCCGGAATCGACCTACGAGCAGTACTTC CASSIGPESTYEQYF
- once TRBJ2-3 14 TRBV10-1 TGCGCCAGCAGTGGAGGCAGGGTAGCGGATACGCAGTATTTT CASSGGRVADTQYF